This is a list of T cell receptor beta chains from one sample in a study of blood T cell repertoires in COVID-19. Sequencing was performed with immunoSEQ multiplex PCR; in TCRdb, only in-frame clones are kept and a portion is missing. The top ten hold around 5.5% of the sample, which has about 59,000 clones, about 88% seen once. Source material: peripheral blood. The receptors were sampled from an elderly man in a cohort sampled during active COVID-19. Both conserved end residues are part of each CDR3. The D gene is left open where the match is weak. The size field is filled for only some rows; it gives once, few, many or a size class.

>TRBD2|NA|TRBV18|TRBJ2-3
TGTGCCAGCTCACCACTTCCGGGAGGGATGCAAGATACGCAGTATTTT
CASSPLPGGMQDTQYF
>TRBD1|NA|TRBV19|TRBJ1-6
TGTGCCAGTAGTGCGGAGACAGGGGATAATTCACCCCTCCACTTT
CASSAETGDNSPLHF
>NA|NA|TRBV7-9|TRBJ2-7
TGTGCCAGCAGCTTAATAACTGACGAGCAGTACTTC
CASSLITDEQYF
>TRBD1|NA|TRBV4-2|TRBJ1-4
TGTGCCAGCAGCCAACTGGGACAGGATGAAAAACTGTTTTTT
CASSQLGQDEKLFF
>TRBD1|once|TRBV4-1|TRBJ2-6
TGCGCCAGCAGCCCCGCAGGGGGCTCTGGGGCCAACGTCCTGACTTTC
CASSPAGGSGANVLTF
>TRBD2|NA|TRBV6-6|TRBJ2-4
TGTGCCAGCAGCCCAGCTCTAGCGGGCGGTAACATTCAGTACTTC
CASSPALAGGNIQYF
>NA|NA|TRBV7-8|TRBJ1-3
TGTGCCAGCAGCTCAGGCGGGGGCTTTGGAAACACCATATATTTT
CASSSGGGFGNTIYF
>TRBD1|NA|TRBV3-1/TRBV3-2|TRBJ1-2
TGTGCCAGCAGCCAAGCGACAGGGGGCGCGATCTATGGCTACACCTTC
CASSQATGGAIYGYTF
>TRBD1|NA|TRBV3-1/TRBV3-2|TRBJ1-2
TGTGCCAGCAGCAATACAGGGGCCCCGAACTATGGCTACACCTTC
CASSNTGAPNYGYTF
>NA|NA|TRBV2|TRBJ2-2
TGTGCCAGCAGGGAGAGCACCGGGGAGCTGTTTTTT
CASRESTGELFF
>NA|NA|TRBV11-2|TRBJ2-7
TGTGCCAGCAGCTTAGACAGCTACGAGCAGTACTTC
CASSLDSYEQYF
>NA|NA|TRBV7-9|TRBJ1-1
TGTGCCAGCAGCTTTGCAGTTTCGAACACTGAAGCTTTCTTT
CASSFAVSNTEAFF
>TRBD2|NA|TRBV2|TRBJ2-1
TGTGCCAGCAGTGTTCTAGCGGGGGCTAGTAATGAGCAGTTCTTC
CASSVLAGASNEQFF
>NA|NA|TRBV4-1|TRBJ2-3
TGCGCCAGCAGCCAAGAGGCCAGCGACACAGATACGCAGTATTTT
CASSQEASDTDTQYF
>TRBD1|few|TRBV5-1|TRBJ2-7
TGCGCCAGCAGCTTGGTCAGGGGGAAAGACGAGCAGTACTTC
CASSLVRGKDEQYF
>TRBD1|few|TRBV9|TRBJ1-5
TGTGCCAGCAGCGCGACAGGGATCAATCAGCCCCAGCATTTT
CASSATGINQPQHF
>NA|NA|TRBV7-6|TRBJ1-1
TGTGCCAGCAGCTTAGAGGATTCGGGGGACACTGAAGCTTTCTTT
CASSLEDSGDTEAFF
>NA|NA|TRBV6-2/TRBV6-3|TRBJ2-1
TGTGCCAGCAGTTATTCCGACACGATAAGGTACAATGAGCAGTTCTTC
CASSYSDTIRYNEQFF
>NA|NA|TRBV7-2|TRBJ2-2
TGTGCCAGCAGCTCCACCGGCACCGGGGAGCTGTTTTTT
CASSSTGTGELFF
>NA|NA|TRBV12-2|TRBJ1-2
TGTGCAAGTCGCTTAGCGGGCCCGTGGCAGGGTGTTAACTATGGCTACACCTTC
CASRLAGPWQGVNYGYTF
>TRBD2|NA|TRBV7-2|TRBJ2-3
TGTGCCAGCAGCTTAGAAGCCAGCGGGGGGGGTTTCTATACGCAGTATTTT
CASSLEASGGGFYTQYF
>TRBD2|NA|TRBV29-1|TRBJ2-7
TGCAGCGTAGCCTTTCGACTAGCGGGAGGAGCTCCCTCCTACGAGCAGTACTTC
CSVAFRLAGGAPSYEQYF
>NA|NA|TRBV21-1|TRBJ1-5
TGTGCCAGCAGCCGCCGGGACAGGGGGTCGAATAGCAATCAGCCCCAGCATTTT
CASSRRDRGSNSNQPQHF
>NA|NA|TRBV6-5|TRBJ1-4
TGTGCCAGCAGTTACGAAGGGGCAACTAATGAAAAACTGTTTTTT
CASSYEGATNEKLFF
>TRBD2|NA|TRBV7-2|TRBJ2-7
TGTGCCAGCAGCTTAGCGCAGGTAGCGGGGGGGCCCTACGAGCAGTACTTC
CASSLAQVAGGPYEQYF
>TRBD2|NA|TRBV2|TRBJ2-6
TGTGCCAGCAGGCCGGGACTAGGGGCCAACGTCCTGACTTTC
CASRPGLGANVLTF
>NA|NA|TRBV4-2|TRBJ1-2
TGTGCCAGCAGCCAAGATAGGACCGGGAACTTGGGCTACACCTTC
CASSQDRTGNLGYTF
>NA|NA|TRBV11-1|TRBJ2-5
TGTGCCAGCAGCTCACGGGGGACCCAAGAGACCCAGTACTTC
CASSSRGTQETQYF
>TRBD2|NA|TRBV5-1|TRBJ2-1
TGCGCCAGCAGCTTGGTTCCGGGGGGCTACAATGAGCAGTTCTTC
CASSLVPGGYNEQFF
>NA|NA|TRBV19|TRBJ1-5
TGTGCCAGTAGTCCACAGGCCACCAATCAGCCCCAGCATTTT
CASSPQATNQPQHF
>TRBD1|NA|TRBV5-1|TRBJ1-5
TGCGCCAGCAGCCTGACAGGGGGGAGAAATCAGCCCCAGCATTTT
CASSLTGGRNQPQHF
>TRBD1|NA|TRBV5-1|TRBJ1-6
TGCGCCAGCAGCTCTGACAGGGAAATTTCACCCCTCCACTTT
CASSSDREISPLHF
>NA|NA|TRBV4-3|TRBJ1-2
TGCGCCAGCAGCCAAGATCCCTGGCAGGCCCCCTATGGCTACACCTTC
CASSQDPWQAPYGYTF
>NA|NA|TRBV2|TRBJ2-3
TGTGCCAGCAGTCAAACCGGGACCCCGGGGGGCACAGATACGCAGTATTTT
CASSQTGTPGGTDTQYF
>NA|NA|TRBV3-1/TRBV3-2|TRBJ1-6
TGTGCCAGCAGCCAAGATGTCTGGGGGGGAAATTCACCCCTCCACTTT
CASSQDVWGGNSPLHF
>TRBD1|NA|TRBV30|TRBJ2-7
TGTGCCTGGAGTTCCCCTCGGACAGGGCTAAGTGAGCAGTACTTC
CAWSSPRTGLSEQYF
>NA|NA|TRBV5-4|TRBJ1-2
TGTGCCAGCAGCTTGTCGCAGGCTGACTATGGCTACACCTTC
CASSLSQADYGYTF
>NA|NA|TRBV1|TRBJ1-1
TGCACCAGCAGCCAAGATCTAGGGGAGGACAAGAACACTGAAGCTTTCTTT
CTSSQDLGEDKNTEAFF
>TRBD1|NA|TRBV10-1|TRBJ1-1
TGCGCCAGCAGTGAGTCCGGACAGGGAATGGGAGCTTTCTTT
CASSESGQGMGAFF
>NA|NA|TRBV7-3|TRBJ1-2
TGTGCCAGCAGCTTAAACGCCTTAATCGGTGGCTACACCTTC
CASSLNALIGGYTF
>TRBD2|NA|TRBV7-3|TRBJ2-1
TGTGCCAGCAGCTTAACCCTAGCGGGAGCAAGTGAGCAGTTCTTC
CASSLTLAGASEQFF
>NA|NA|TRBV6-5|TRBJ2-7
TGTGCCAGCAGTTTTAGGACAGAATCCTACGAGCAGTACTTC
CASSFRTESYEQYF
>NA|NA|TRBV15|TRBJ2-5
TGTGCCACCAGCAGACCCAGTGTCCAAGAGACCCAGTACTTC
CATSRPSVQETQYF
>NA|NA|TRBV30|TRBJ1-2
TGTGCCTGGAGTGCCCCGGGACTCCCGAAGGATGGCTACACCTTC
CAWSAPGLPKDGYTF